These 20 T cell receptor beta chains share one sample of origin, sequenced in a study of early T cells in non-severe SARS-CoV-2 infection. TCRdb re-derived calls from the 5' RACE reads in MiXCR, one entry per CDR3 protein. Here the sample spans 45,000 to 55,000 distinct CDR3 sequences, approximately 10% being singletons. Sequenced input: whole blood. These receptors were obtained from an adult who was a healthcare worker with PCR-confirmed SARS-CoV-2 infection or an uninfected control (not recorded which).

This clonotype was seen repeatedly, ten times or more. The genes are TRBV7-2 and TRBJ1-1; no clear D gene. Trimming removed 2 bases from V and 5 bases from J, with 9 bases in between. Germline V gene data show CDR1 as SGHTA and CDR2 as FQGNSA. This CDR3 has 13 amino acids. CDR3 residues: CASSLMGKTEAFF. CDR3 in DNA: TGTGCCAGCAGCTTAATGGGGAAGACTGAAGCTTTCTTT.

This clonotype was seen at least ten times. This chain connects TRBV6-1 to TRBJ2-5; tentatively, D is TRBD2 (6 bases). Germline V gene lookup returns CDR1 MNHNS and CDR2 SASEGT. V lost 3 bases, J lost 2 bases, and 13 bases lay in between. CDR3 size: 15 residues. The CDR3: CASSDLAGGQETQYF. The CDR3 DNA reads TGTGCCAGCAGTGACCTGGCAGGAGGGCAAGAGACCCAGTACTTC.

This clonotype was detected a few times. The rearrangement joins TRBV29-1 to TRBJ1-5; 9 positions agree with TRBD1. The CDR3 extends over 13 amino acids. V gave up 7 bases and J gave up 4 bases; unmatched junction bases: 5. Per the germline V gene, CDR1 is SQVTM and CDR2 is ANQGSEA. As DNA, the CDR3 is TGCAGCGCTGGGACAGGGCCTAATCAGCCCCAGCATTTT. This sequence encodes CSAGTGPNQPQHF.

V is TRBV9 and J is TRBJ2-1, with D perhaps matching TRBD2 (7 bases). Between the trimmed V and J ends, which lost 4 bases and 6 bases, there was a span of 14 bases. This CDR3 has 14 amino acids. Germline V gene sequence: CDR1 SGDLS, CDR2 YYNGEE. The CDR3: CASSRPGGVNEQFF. DNA for the CDR3: TGTGCCAGCAGCCGCCCGGGGGGCGTCAATGAGCAGTTCTTC.

This clonotype was found many times. The gene calls are TRBV5-6 and TRBJ2-5; 9 nucleotides align to TRBD2. This CDR3 is built from 16 residues. With 5 bases clipped from V and 6 bases from J, the junction kept 14 bases outside the gene matches. The germline V gene encodes CDR1 SGHDT and CDR2 YYEEEE. The CDR3 DNA follows: TGTGCCAGCAGACCGGGACTAGCAGATTCAGGGAAGACCCAGTACTTC. It codes for CASRPGLADSGKTQYF.

In this sample, this clonotype turned up many times. V gene TRBV4-1 combines with J gene TRBJ1-2; possible D gene TRBD1, 6 bases. The V gene lost 0 bases and the J gene lost 4 bases, with 18 bases spanning the gap. This CDR3 contains 17 residues. From germline, CDR1 is MGHRA and CDR2 YSYEKL. The CDR3 DNA reads as TGCGCCAGCAGCCAAGATCTCCCGACAGGCAGCATCTATGGCTACACCTTC. Its protein product is CASSQDLPTGSIYGYTF.

This clonotype was counted ten times or more. The chain couples TRBV21-1 to TRBJ2-5; the table's TRBD1 call for D was not verified on the DNA. TRBV21-1 is described as a pseudogene. The CDR3 sequence is 14 residues long. The CDR3 DNA is TGTGCCAGCAGCGCGACAGGGACTCAAGAGACCCAGTACTTC. Amino acid sequence: CASSATGTQETQYF.

This clonotype has a count of ten or more. The genes are TRBV20-1 and TRBJ2-4; TRBD2 agrees at 13 bases. Trimming took 6 bases from V and 4 from J; bases not matched to a gene: 9. CDR3 length equals 16 residues. Looked up from germline, CDR1 is DFQATT and CDR2 is SNEGSKA (reference sequence). In DNA form, the CDR3 reads TGCAGTGCCCGAGGACTAGCGGGAGCGGGGAAAAACATTCAGTACTTC. It codes for CSARGLAGAGKNIQYF.

This clonotype was seen only a few times. CDR3 nucleotides: TGTGCCAGCAGTGATGTTGCGGGAGTCGGGAATGAGCAGTTCTTC. As protein: CASSDVAGVGNEQFF. The chain has TRBV6-4 and TRBJ2-1, with TRBD2 matching over 7 bases. This CDR3 has 15 residues. V was pared by 3 bases and J by 7 bases, with 9 bases of the junction left unmatched. Germline V gene lookup returns CDR1 MRHNA and CDR2 SNTAGT.

This clonotype turned up a few times. V usage is TRBV11-2 and J usage is TRBJ2-1; perhaps D is TRBD1 or TRBD2 (5 bases each). The CDR3 has 14 residues. Trimming removed 4 bases from V and 9 bases from J, with 16 bases in between. Germline CDR1 is SGHAT and CDR2 is FQNNGV. The CDR3 sequence is CASSSDPGGGEQFF. CDR3 in DNA: TGTGCCAGCAGCTCCGACCCAGGTGGGGGTGAGCAGTTCTTC.

This rearrangement joins TRBV5-4 to TRBJ2-1; 8 bases line up with TRBD2. The J segment lost 9 bases and the V segment lost 5 bases, leaving 7 bases of the junction unmatched. CDR3 length equals 13 residues. CDR1 and CDR2 from the germline V gene are SGHNT and YYREEE (reference sequence). CDR3 amino acids: CASRGSGETEQFF. The CDR3 DNA is TGTGCCAGCAGAGGTAGCGGGGAGACTGAGCAGTTCTTC.

This clonotype has more than one count but fewer than ten. The chain employs TRBV10-3 and TRBJ2-7; 7 nucleotides align to TRBD1. The germline V gene has CDR1 ENHRY and CDR2 SYGVKD. V lost 5 bases and J lost 2; bases outside the gene matches: 12. CDR3 length equals 16 residues. CDR3 region: CAISFTGTATPYEQYF. In nucleotides, the CDR3 is TGTGCCATCAGTTTCACCGGGACAGCGACACCCTACGAGCAGTACTTC.

This clonotype was found many times. The DNA of the CDR3 is TGCAGTGCTAGCGGACTAGCGGGAGCAATTCGAGAGACCCAGTACTTC. Amino acid sequence: CSASGLAGAIRETQYF. The V and J genes are TRBV20-1 and TRBJ2-5; TRBD2 agrees at 13 bases. This CDR3 is 16 amino acids long. Germline V gene data show CDR1 as DFQATT and CDR2 as SNEGSKA (reference sequence). With 3 bases clipped from V and 4 bases from J, the junction kept 8 bases outside the gene matches.

At least ten counts were recorded for this clonotype. This sequence joins TRBV11-2 and TRBJ1-6; D uncertain. Germline CDR1 reads SGHAT; CDR2 reads FQNNGV. The CDR3 is 12 amino acids. Deletions cut 5 bases from V and 7 bases from J, with 6 bases between. As DNA, the CDR3 is TGTGCCAGCAGCCCTACCAATTCACCCCTCCACTTT. Translation gives CASSPTNSPLHF.

The chain employs TRBV12-3 or TRBV12-4 and TRBJ1-1, with D hard to call. The CDR3 covers 14 residues. Trimming took 1 base from V and 3 from J, leaving 9 bases between them. The CDR3 reads CASSLGLGDTEAFF. As DNA, the CDR3 is TGTGCCAGCAGTTTAGGCCTCGGGGACACTGAAGCTTTCTTT.

This clonotype has only a few counts. The CDR3 DNA follows: TGCAGCGCCCTGACAGGGGAAAAACTGTTTTTT. Translating it yields CSALTGEKLFF. The chain couples TRBV29-1 to TRBJ1-4; TRBD1 matches at 7 bases. Germline V gene sequence: CDR1 SQVTM, CDR2 ANQGSEA. The CDR3 totals 11 residues. The V and J ends lost 7 bases and 8 bases, in that order; junction bases with no gene match: 4.

V is TRBV11-2 and J is TRBJ1-2; no reliable D call. V dropped 5 bases and J dropped 0 bases, with 7 bases sitting between them. This CDR3 contains 13 residues. The germline gives CDR1 SGHAT, CDR2 FQNNGV. The CDR3 loop is CASSPDPNYGYTF. The CDR3 nucleotides read TGTGCCAGCAGCCCTGACCCTAACTATGGCTACACCTTC.

Many counts were recorded for this clonotype. This chain connects TRBV19 to TRBJ2-7; maybe TRBD1 (5 bases). Germline V CDR1 and CDR2: LNHDA, SQIVND (reference sequence). This CDR3 comprises 13 residues. Trimming took off 5 bases at V and 3 bases at J, with 11 bases between the two ends. CDR3 DNA: TGTGCCAGTAGTGTGACAGCCTACTACGAGCAGTACTTC. Translated, it gives CASSVTAYYEQYF.

This clonotype was seen once. V usage is TRBV12-3 or TRBV12-4 and J usage is TRBJ2-3; tentatively, D is TRBD2 (6 bases). Trimming took off 10 bases at V and 4 bases at J, with 15 bases between the two ends. This CDR3 is built from 13 residues. CDR3 sequence (DNA): TGTGCCACCCATGTCGGAGGGGCAGATACGCAGTATTTT. The encoded protein is CATHVGGADTQYF.

The CDR3: CAISESKNTGELFF. In nucleotides, the CDR3 is TGTGCCATCAGTGAGTCGAAGAACACCGGGGAGCTGTTTTTT. The chain recombines TRBV10-3 with TRBJ2-2; D unresolved. Germline V gives CDR1 ENHRY, CDR2 SYGVKD. The V gene lost 0 bases and the J gene lost 1 base, with 3 bases spanning the gap. The CDR3 totals 14 residues.